What follows are 2 T cell receptor beta chains derived from one specimen sequenced in a study of shared clonotypes between healthy human individuals. Sequenced by immunoSEQ multiplex PCR; TCRdb stores in-frame clones only, minus some. The sample comprises about 1 million clones, roughly 75% of which are singletons, and approximately 1.5% rests with the top ten. The material sequenced was memory CD4+ T cells sorted from blood. The subset was: CD45RA-negative fraction. The receptors originated from a man aged 18-30 years in good health.

The chain carries TRBV28 and TRBJ1-2; D unresolved. The CDR3 has 11 amino acids. Between the trimmed V and J ends, which lost 6 bases and 8 bases, there was a span of 10 bases. Germline CDR1 is MDHEN and CDR2 is SYDVKM. The CDR3, as DNA: TGTGCCAGCAGGGGCGGGAGAGGCTACACCTTC. Translating gives CASRGGRGYTF.

V and J are TRBV5-1 and TRBJ1-2, with 9 bases matching TRBD1. The CDR3 runs to 16 residues. In germline, CDR1 is SGHRS, CDR2 YFSETQ. The V gene end was trimmed by 1 base and the J gene end by 4 bases; junction bases not matched to a gene: 8. The CDR3 here is CASSLTGQGGSYGYTF. DNA for the CDR3: TGCGCCAGCAGCTTGACGGGACAGGGTGGTAGCTATGGCTACACCTTC. Variable domain in full (rest from reference TRBV5-1 and TRBJ1-2): KAGVTQTPRYLIKTRGQQVTLSCSPISGHRSVSWYQQTPGQGLQFLFEYFSETQRNKGNFPGRFSGRQFSNSRSEMNVSTLELGDSALYLCASSLTGQGGSYGYTFGSGTRLTVV.